The sequence of this T cell receptor beta chain was determined in a study of blood T cell repertoires in COVID-19. This CDR3 has 13 residues. The ends were cut back, 5 bases at V and 6 bases at J, with 10 bases in the middle. In germline, CDR1 is SNHLY, CDR2 FYNNEI. The repertoire was sequenced with immunoSEQ multiplex PCR; TCRdb's copy has only in-frame clones and lacks some. Of 80,000 to 90,000 clones listed, under 85% are singletons. J is TRBJ2-2 and V is TRBV2, with a tentative D call TRBD1 (5 bases). The clonotype comes from a man between 65 and 85 years old with acute or convalescent COVID-19. The source material was peripheral blood. CDR3 sequence (DNA): TGTGCCAGCAGTTGGGAAGGGGCCGGGGAGCTGTTTTTT. Amino acids: CASSWEGAGELFF.